One sample yielded the 12 T cell receptor beta chains listed below, sequenced in a study of T cells after yellow fever vaccination. TCRdb recomputed calls from the 5' RACE reads with MiXCR, one row per CDR3 protein. The data show a few hundred thousand distinct CDR3 sequences, 3% to 4.5% seen once. The sequences come from PBMCs, collected 5 days after the yellow fever booster vaccination. The origin of the receptors is a man younger than 35 who received the YFV17D yellow fever vaccine.

CDR3 nucleotides: TGTGCCAGCAGCTTAGCGGGGATAGCGGCCGAGCAGTACGTC. Translating gives CASSLAGIAAEQYV. V gene TRBV7-9 combines with J gene TRBJ2-7, with TRBD2 as a possible D gene (6 bases). This CDR3 has 14 amino acids. CDR1 and CDR2 (germline): SEHNR, FQNEAQ (reference sequence). The V end lost 0 bases, the J end lost 6 bases, and 12 bases lay between the germline ends.

The sample holds a few counts of this clonotype. The chain uses TRBV19 and TRBJ2-3; D not resolved. CDR1 and CDR2 (germline): LNHDA, SQIVND (reference sequence). V was shortened by 3 bases and J by 6 bases, with 16 bases between the two germline ends. The length of the CDR3 is 15 residues. The CDR3 is CASSIGDVETDTQYF. CDR3 DNA: TGTGCCAGTAGTATTGGGGATGTGGAGACGGATACGCAGTATTTT.

This clonotype has more than one count but fewer than ten. V gene TRBV6-2 or TRBV6-3 combines with J gene TRBJ1-1; weak D call: TRBD1 (5 bases). The CDR3 loop spans 13 amino acids. Germline assignment: CDR1 MNHEY and CDR2 SVGEGT. The germline V and J ends were trimmed by 1 base and 9 bases, with 12 bases remaining between them. The CDR3 spells CASSYYTREKAFF. The CDR3 region has the DNA TGTGCCAGCAGTTACTATACCAGGGAGAAAGCTTTCTTT.

This clonotype was found a few times. V gene TRBV6-2 or TRBV6-3 combines with J gene TRBJ1-2; D not certain. V gave up 6 bases and J gave up 0 bases, with 5 bases separating them. CDR3 length: 12 residues. Germline V gene sequence: CDR1 MNHEY, CDR2 SVGEGT. The DNA for the CDR3 is TGTGCCAGCAGCACAGCTAACTATGGCTACACCTTC. Amino acid sequence: CASSTANYGYTF.

This clonotype was picked up many times. The chain couples TRBV10-3 to TRBJ2-5; the D call may be TRBD1 or TRBD2 (5 bases each). The length of the CDR3 is 13 residues. V shed 5 bases and J shed 2 bases, with 9 bases lying between them. The germline gives CDR1 ENHRY, CDR2 SYGVKD. The DNA of the CDR3 is TGTGCCATCAGTCGGGACGAACAAGAGACCCAGTACTTC. It codes for CAISRDEQETQYF.

In its sample, this clonotype was seen many times. The chain combines TRBV5-5 with TRBJ2-1; a weak D match, TRBD2 (5 bases). Trimming cost V 2 bases and J 7 bases, with 16 bases left between them. Germline loops: CDR1 SGHKS, CDR2 YYEKEE (reference sequence). The CDR3 has 15 residues. CDR3 amino acids: CASSLGLFLGNEQFF. The CDR3 DNA sequence: TGTGCCAGCAGCTTAGGACTTTTCCTAGGGAATGAGCAGTTCTTC.

The gene calls are TRBV29-1 and TRBJ1-1; possible D gene TRBD1, 6 bases. CDR1 is SQVTM and CDR2 is ANQGSEA in the germline V gene. The V end was cut by 6 bases, the J end by 8 bases, with 13 bases between. CDR3 length: 11 residues. CDR3 loop: CSVVKGVEAFF. Written as DNA, the CDR3 is TGCAGCGTAGTAAAGGGGGTCGAAGCTTTCTTT.

Only a few counts were recorded for this clonotype. This chain links TRBV27 with TRBJ1-1; possibly TRBD1 for D (6 bases). V was cut by 2 bases and J by 3 bases, with 10 bases left in between. CDR1 is MNHEY and CDR2 is SMNVEV in the germline V gene (reference sequence). The CDR3 has 14 residues. The chain's CDR3 is CASSLRGSDTEAFF. The DNA of the CDR3 is TGTGCCAGCAGTTTAAGGGGGTCGGACACTGAAGCTTTCTTT.

This chain joins TRBV15 and TRBJ2-7; a possible D gene is TRBD2 (6 bases). CDR1 is LNHNV and CDR2 is YYDKDF in the germline V gene (reference sequence). The CDR3 is 14 residues long. Trimming left V 0 bases short and J 5 bases short, with 11 bases between. In DNA form, the CDR3 reads TGTGCCACCAGCAGAGATATTGGGGGGAACGAGCAGTACGTC. As protein: CATSRDIGGNEQYV.

The chain has TRBV25-1 and TRBJ2-3; TRBD2 is a possible D gene (7 bases). CDR1 is MGHDK, CDR2 SYGVNS, per germline. CDR3 length: 14 amino acids. Trimming took off 6 bases at V and 4 bases at J, with 14 bases between the two ends. CDR3 region: CASSEGGDPDTQYF. CDR3 bases: TGTGCCAGCAGCGAGGGGGGGGATCCAGATACGCAGTATTTT.

This clonotype appeared a few times. CDR3 bases: TGCGCCAGCAGCAAGGATAGCGGGGGGGGCACAGATACGCAGTATTTT. This codes for CASSKDSGGGTDTQYF. The V call is TRBV5-1, the J call TRBJ2-3, with 11 nucleotides matching TRBD2. V was clipped by 4 bases and J by 1 base; unmatched bases: 5. The length of the CDR3 is 16 residues. The germline V gene has CDR1 SGHRS and CDR2 YFSETQ.

The chain recombines TRBV5-3 with TRBJ1-5; TRBD1 is a possible D gene (6 bases). TRBV5-3 is an ORF, with its function uncertain. Trimming took off 1 base at V and 5 bases at J, with 13 bases between the two ends. The CDR3 length is 15 residues. The CDR3 nucleotides are TGTGCCAGAAGCTTGAGGGGGGCTCTAGATCAGCCCCAGCATTTT. Protein: CARSLRGALDQPQHF.